The T cell receptor beta chain described here comes from a study of cytomegalovirus exposure and HLA in healthy donors. CDR3 size: 15 residues. Trimming left V 4 bases short and J 6 bases short, with 17 bases between. CDR1 SGHAT and CDR2 FQNNGV come from the germline V gene. PCR involved 60 Vbeta and 13 Jbeta primers. Libraries were prepared by immunoSEQ multiplex PCR; TCRdb keeps only in-frame clonotypes and omits some of them. The table shows 200,000 or so clones, with around 80% occurring only once. J is TRBJ2-3 and V is TRBV11-2; perhaps TRBD1 as D (6 bases). This sequence originates from a man aged 35-49 years in good health and CMV-seronegative. The sequenced sample consisted of PBMCs. The CDR3 nucleotides are TGTGCCAGCAGCTCGTGGGTACAGGGCTCGGATACGCAGTATTTT. Translating gives CASSSWVQGSDTQYF.